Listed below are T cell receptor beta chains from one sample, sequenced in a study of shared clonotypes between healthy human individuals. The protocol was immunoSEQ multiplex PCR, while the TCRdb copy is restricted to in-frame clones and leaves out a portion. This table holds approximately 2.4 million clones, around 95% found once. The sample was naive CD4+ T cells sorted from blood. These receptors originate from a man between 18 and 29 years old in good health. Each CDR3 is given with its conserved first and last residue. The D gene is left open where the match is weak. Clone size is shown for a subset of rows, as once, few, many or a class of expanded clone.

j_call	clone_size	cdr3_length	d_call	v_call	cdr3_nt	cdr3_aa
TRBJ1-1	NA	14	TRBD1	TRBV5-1	TGCGCCAGCAGCCCGGGCCAGGGGGAGACTGAAGCTTTCTTT	CASSPGQGETEAFF
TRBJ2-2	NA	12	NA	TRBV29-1	TGCAGCGTTCCGGTTTTTGGCGGGGAGCTGTTTTTT	CSVPVFGGELFF
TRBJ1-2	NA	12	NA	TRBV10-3	TGTGCCATCAGTAAGGGGGACTATGGCTACACCTTC	CAISKGDYGYTF
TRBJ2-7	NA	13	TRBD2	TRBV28	TGTGCCAGCAGTTCGGGACTAACCTACGAGCAGTACTTC	CASSSGLTYEQYF
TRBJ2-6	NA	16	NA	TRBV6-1	TGTGCCAGCAGTGAATTCCGAAACTCTGGGGCCAACGTCCTGACTTTC	CASSEFRNSGANVLTF
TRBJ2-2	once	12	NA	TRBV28	TGTGCCAGCACCTCCCGCACCGGGGAGCTGTTTTTT	CASTSRTGELFF
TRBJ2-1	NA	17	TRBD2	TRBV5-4	TGTGCCAGCAGCTTGGCCTCCGGCGGGGGGGCCTACAATGAGCAGTTCTTC	CASSLASGGGAYNEQFF
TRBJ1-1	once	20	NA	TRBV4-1	TGCGCCAGCAGCCAAGAGGATTGGGCGGGATCCGGGGTGTTGAACACTGAAGCTTTCTTT	CASSQEDWAGSGVLNTEAFF
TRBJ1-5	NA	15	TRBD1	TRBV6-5	TGTGCCAGCAGCCCACAGGACAGGGGTAGGCAGCCCCAGCATTTT	CASSPQDRGRQPQHF
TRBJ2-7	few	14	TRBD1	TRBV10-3	TGTGCCATCAGTGGGACAGGGAACTCCTACGAGCAGTACTTC	CAISGTGNSYEQYF
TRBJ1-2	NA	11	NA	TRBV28	TGTGCCAGCAGTTTTCGGTATGGCTACACCTTC	CASSFRYGYTF
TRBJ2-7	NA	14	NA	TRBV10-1	TGCGCCAGCAGTGAGTCCAGGAGGTACGACGAGCAGTACTTC	CASSESRRYDEQYF
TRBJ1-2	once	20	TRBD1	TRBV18	TGTGCCAGCTCCCCTTTTTCCCATCCGGGACAGGGTGAGGCCCTGCATGGCTACACCTTC	CASSPFSHPGQGEALHGYTF
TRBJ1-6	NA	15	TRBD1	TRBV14	TGTGCCAGCAGCCGGGAGACAGGGGTCCGCTCACCCCTCCACTTT	CASSRETGVRSPLHF
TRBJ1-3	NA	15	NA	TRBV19	TGTGCCAGTAGTATAGATTCCGGGTCTGGAAACACCATATATTTT	CASSIDSGSGNTIYF
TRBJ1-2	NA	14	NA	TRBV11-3	TGTGCCAGCAGCTTAGATGCCAGGGTGGGCGGCTACACCTTC	CASSLDARVGGYTF
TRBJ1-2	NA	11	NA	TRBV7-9	TGTGCCAGCAGCGGGATCTATGGCTACACCTTC	CASSGIYGYTF
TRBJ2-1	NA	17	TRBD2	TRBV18	TGTGCCAGCTCACCTTCGGGACTAGCGGGGGCTTACAATGAGCAGTTCTTC	CASSPSGLAGAYNEQFF
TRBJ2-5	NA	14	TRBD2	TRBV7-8	TGTGCCAGCAGTATCGGACTAGCGCCCCTGACCCAGTACTTC	CASSIGLAPLTQYF
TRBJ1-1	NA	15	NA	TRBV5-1	TGCGCCAGCAGCTTGGCCGGAGGTATGAACACTGAAGCTTTCTTT	CASSLAGGMNTEAFF
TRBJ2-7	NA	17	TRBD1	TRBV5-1	TGCGCCAGCAGCTTGTACACATCGGGACAGCGCTCCTACGAGCAGTACTTC	CASSLYTSGQRSYEQYF
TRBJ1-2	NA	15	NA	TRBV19	TGTGCCAGTAGCCCCCCCGGGGGAGCGAGCTATGGCTACACCTTC	CASSPPGGASYGYTF
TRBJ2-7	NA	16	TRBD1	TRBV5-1	TGCGCCAGCAGCCTCGGGACAGGGGAAGGGGTATACGAGCAGTACTTC	CASSLGTGEGVYEQYF
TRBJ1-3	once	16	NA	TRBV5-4	TGTGCCAGCAGCTTGGTGGGCAGGGCTGATGGAAACACCATATATTTT	CASSLVGRADGNTIYF
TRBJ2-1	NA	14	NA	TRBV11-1	TGTGCCAGCAGCTCGGGCAGGGTGGCAAATGAGCAGTTCTTC	CASSSGRVANEQFF
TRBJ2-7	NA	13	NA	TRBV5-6	TGTGCCAGCAGCTTGTTCAGTATCAACGAGCAGTACTTC	CASSLFSINEQYF
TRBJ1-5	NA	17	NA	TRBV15	TGTGCCACCAGCAGAGATTATGACAGGACGGAGAATCAGCCCCAGCATTTT	CATSRDYDRTENQPQHF
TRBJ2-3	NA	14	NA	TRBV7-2	TGTGCCAGCAGCCGCCCCCCTAGCACAGATACGCAGTATTTT	CASSRPPSTDTQYF
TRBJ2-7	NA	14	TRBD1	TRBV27	TGTGCCAGCAGTTCAGACAGGGGCGACGGCGAGCAGTACTTC	CASSSDRGDGEQYF
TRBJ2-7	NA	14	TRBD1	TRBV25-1	TGTGCCAGCAGTGCCCGGACAGGGGCATACGAGCAGTACTTC	CASSARTGAYEQYF